This T cell receptor (beta chain) was sequenced during a study of PD-1 blockade in classical Hodgkin lymphoma. Trimming removed 2 bases from V and 4 bases from J; junction bases left unmatched: 1. The CDR3 runs 13 residues. Germline CDR1 SGHTA, CDR2 FQGNSA. Autologous stem cell transplantation was followed by relapse in every patient, and brentuximab vedotin exposure varied. Study findings and constraints: CD4+ TCR diversity, unlike CD8+, rose significantly by C4D1. Newly diagnosed patients had diversity similar to the baseline diversity of complete responders. Newly diagnosed patients had baseline TCR diversity that was reportedly lower than that of healthy donors.

Sequencing was performed with immunoSEQ multiplex PCR; in TCRdb, only in-frame clones are kept and a portion is missing. Of 29,000 or so clones in the sample, 71% were seen once. Concerning this clone: Its antigen is unknown.

The chain joins TRBV7-2 to TRBJ1-2; 7 positions agree with TRBD1. The TCR comes from a human donor with classical Hodgkin lymphoma. Material: peripheral blood mononuclear cells (PBMCs), obtained before the second cycle of nivolumab. In nucleotides, the CDR3 is TGTGCCAGCAGCTTATCAGGGGGCTATGGCTACACCTTC. Translating it yields CASSLSGGYGYTF.